This TCR beta chain came from a study of lymphopenia after photon versus proton radiotherapy (dated by TCRdb to 2018 to 2020). Background for the entire study: The study compared the immunological effects of photon versus proton radiation therapy in patients with gastrointestinal tumors who developed high-grade lymphopenia. The 15 to 20 patients in the cohort had gastrointestinal tumors, were treated with either photon or proton therapy, and subsequently developed lymphopenia. The goal of the study was to describe how the two radiation modalities differ in their effects on the immune system. Points the paper makes about the study in general: Once the lymphocyte count had reached its nadir, the repertoires of photon-treated patients showed oligoclonal expansion, particularly of CD8+ Temra cells, and this expansion drove the decline in diversity. Among patients across the cohort who died, overall survival time showed an inverse correlation with a larger post-nadir drop in TCR diversity. The survival association was assessed only in patients who died, and the authors presented better survival with proton therapy as a possibility rather than a demonstrated result. During treatment, patients who received photon therapy lost naive T cells and TCR diversity and gained effector/memory populations, whereas patients who received proton therapy remained relatively stable.

To prepare the library, the immunoSEQ multiplex PCR assay was applied. T cell repertoires were profiled by deep sequencing of rearranged TCR beta loci, alongside multiparametric flow cytometry. TCRdb stores this immuneACCESS table with in-frame sequences only. Part of the clones is absent; in the studies checked, under half of the shortfall reflects unresolved V genes, and no reason is known for the rest. The sample has around 26,000 clones on record, around 81% of them singletons. In total, the top ten clones hold roughly a third of the sample. The germline V gene supplies CDR1 SGHNT and CDR2 YENEEA. Clipping removes 5 bases from V and 0 bases from J, with 6 as the unmatched junction base count. The CDR3 starts with the cysteine, ends with the phenylalanine, and has 16 residues. CDR3 DNA is the only sequence kept; it has 48 bases, read in frame from the first base. Details on this clone: Its antigen remains unidentified. One base away there is no much larger clone; base qualities are not given.

The source material was peripheral blood, sampled from a patient treated with photon-based radiotherapy. The receptor was derived from a man aged 50 to 60 with gastric cancer. The chain couples TRBV11-3 to TRBJ2-3, with 9 bases in between that match TRBD1. The sequenced DNA: TGTGCCAGCAGCCTTGGGACAGGGTTTAGCACAGATACGCAGTATTTT. Its protein reads: CASSLGTGFSTDTQYF.